These 18 T cell receptor beta chains share one sample of origin, sequenced in a study of blood T cells in healthy people across ages. A second PCR, run for about 7 to 11 cycles, used a sample-barcoded 5' primer plus a J-beta primer mix. A single record per CDR3 protein comes from TCRdb applying MiXCR to the 5' RACE reads. The table has over 950,000 distinct CDR3 sequences, just over 50% seen once. Sequenced input: blood. The receptors derive from a woman aged 60-75 years in good health.

This chain connects TRBV6-1 to TRBJ1-1, with D unresolved. In germline, CDR1 is MNHNS, CDR2 SASEGT. Trimming pared 7 bases from V and 1 base from J, leaving 4 bases between. The CDR3 spans 11 residues. CDR3 sequence (DNA): TGTGCCAGCATGGCGAACACTGAAGCTTTCTTT. It is translated as CASMANTEAFF.

The chain has TRBV20-1 and TRBJ2-6, with D possibly matching TRBD1 (8 bases). The V gene's germline CDR1 is DFQATT and CDR2 SNEGSKA (reference sequence). This CDR3 has 19 residues. Deletions cut 5 bases from V and 1 base from J, with 24 bases between. CDR3 DNA: TGCAGTGCTCTTCCCTTGGGACAGGCGGGGGAGTCTGGGGCCAACGTCCTGACTTTC. Translated, it gives CSALPLGQAGESGANVLTF.

The rearrangement joins TRBV27 to TRBJ2-4, with D perhaps matching TRBD2 (6 bases). The end of the DNA fits TRBJ2-7 better, so the J call may be wrong. This CDR3 is 14 amino acids long. CDR1 and CDR2 from the germline V gene are MNHEY and SMNVEV (reference sequence). The CDR3 DNA follows: TGTGCCAGCAGTTTAGATGCGGGACCGGGCGAGCAGTACTTC. This sequence encodes CASSLDAGPGEQYF.

The CDR3 DNA reads as TGTGCCAGCAGCCCCGTCGTGGGACAGGGCGGGCCCCGACTTGAGCAGTTCTTC. Protein: CASSPVVGQGGPRLEQFF. J is TRBJ2-1 and V is TRBV6-1; 9 bases align to TRBD1. Per germline, CDR1 MNHNS and CDR2 SASEGT. CDR3 length equals 18 residues. With V trimmed by 6 bases and J by 9 bases, 21 bases remained unmatched.

The chain uses TRBV11-2 and TRBJ2-5; D perhaps matches TRBD1 (6 bases). Near its end, the DNA agrees better with TRBJ2-7, so the J call may be wrong. The length of the CDR3 is 14 residues. Germline V gene lookup returns CDR1 SGHAT and CDR2 FQNNGV. The CDR3 protein is CASSLDRIQGEQYF. The CDR3 DNA is TGTGCCAGCAGCTTAGATCGGATACAGGGCGAGCAGTACTTC.

The chain uses TRBV2 and TRBJ1-1, with a tentative D call TRBD1 (5 bases). Germline V CDR1 and CDR2: SNHLY, FYNNEI. The CDR3 is made up of 14 amino acids. With 7 bases removed from V and 0 bases from J, the gap between germline ends came to 12 bases. The CDR3 nucleotides are TGTGCCAGCACCAGACAGCCACTGAACACTGAAGCTTTCTTT. It translates to CASTRQPLNTEAFF. Full variable domain (rest looked up from reference TRBV2 and TRBJ1-1): EPEVTQTPSHQVTQMGQEVILRCVPISNHLYFYWYRQILGQKVEFLVSFYNNEISEKSEIFDDQFSVERPDGSNFTLKIRSTKLEDSAMYFCASTRQPLNTEAFFGQGTRLTVV.

The rearrangement joins TRBV5-5 to TRBJ2-7, with TRBD2 identical over 10 bases. The germline V gene encodes CDR1 SGHKS and CDR2 YYEKEE (reference sequence). Germline trimming cut 4 bases from V and 2 bases from J; bases unmatched to any gene: 6. The CDR3 spans 15 residues. The CDR3 DNA reads as TGTGCCAGCAGCAGTGGACTAGCGGATGCCTACGAGCAGTACTTC. Translation gives CASSSGLADAYEQYF. Combining the CDR3 with reference TRBV5-5 and TRBJ2-7 gives the whole variable domain DAGVTQSPTHLIKTRGQQVTLRCSPISGHKSVSWYQQVLGQGPQFIFQYYEKEERGRGNFPDRFSARQFPNYSSELNVNALLLGDSALYLCASSSGLADAYEQYFGPGTRLTVT.

This chain joins TRBV3-1 and TRBJ2-4; D ambiguous. The CDR3 has 15 residues. Germline V gives CDR1 LGHDT, CDR2 YNNKEL (reference sequence). V lost 4 bases and J lost 0, with 10 bases in between. The CDR3 DNA follows: TGTGCCAGCAGCCTTACAGAAGGAGCCAAAAACATTCAGTACTTC. Protein: CASSLTEGAKNIQYF.

DNA of the CDR3: TGTGCCAGCAGTGAGACAGGAGTCAAGAGCTACGAGCAGTACTTC. Its translation: CASSETGVKSYEQYF. J is TRBJ2-7 and V is TRBV28; D may be TRBD1 (6 bases). The ends were cut back, 5 bases at V and 3 bases at J, with 17 bases in the middle. The germline V gene encodes CDR1 MDHEN and CDR2 SYDVKM. The CDR3 runs to 15 residues.

The chain employs TRBV25-1 and TRBJ1-6; TRBD1 aligns across 8 bases. The CDR3 loop spans 14 amino acids. CDR1 is MGHDK, CDR2 SYGVNS, per germline. V shed 5 bases and J 9 bases; nucleotides not matched to a gene: 6. The CDR3 sequence is CASSSQGAGSPLHF. The CDR3 DNA is TGTGCCAGCAGTTCCCAGGGGGCTGGTTCACCCCTCCACTTT.

The genes are TRBV28 and TRBJ2-2, with TRBD1 matching 9 bases. The CDR3 is 15 amino acids. CDR1 and CDR2 (germline): MDHEN, SYDVKM. V was pared by 5 bases and J by 7 bases, with 8 bases of the junction left unmatched. The CDR3 loop is CASSVGTGFNGELFF. The CDR3 DNA reads as TGTGCCAGCAGTGTGGGGACAGGGTTCAACGGGGAGCTGTTTTTT.

This clonotype was seen more than once but under ten times. The chain is built from TRBV5-5 and TRBJ1-1; possible D gene TRBD1, 6 bases. The V gene lost 1 base and the J gene lost 11 bases, with 12 bases spanning the gap. Germline assignment: CDR1 SGHKS and CDR2 YYEKEE (reference sequence). The CDR3 sequence is 12 residues long. The DNA of the CDR3 is TGTGCCAGCAGCTTGCTGACAGGAGTGGCTTTCTTT. It yields the protein CASSLLTGVAFF.

J is TRBJ2-7 and V is TRBV20-1; D is undetermined. The CDR3 runs to 14 residues. Germline V lookup: CDR1 DFQATT, CDR2 SNEGSKA (reference sequence). Trimming took off 0 bases at V and 5 bases at J, with 14 bases between the two ends. The DNA of the CDR3 is TGCAGTGCTAGAGATGTCACGACCCTAAACGAGCAGTACTTC. It is translated as CSARDVTTLNEQYF.

The chain links TRBV29-1 to TRBJ2-1, with TRBD2 identical over 7 bases. This CDR3 region has 15 residues. Germline lookup yields CDR1 SQVTM and CDR2 ANQGSEA. Losses at the gene ends were 6 bases for V and 1 base for J; bases not matched to a gene: 9. The CDR3 sequence: CSVSRLALSYNEQFF. CDR3 in DNA: TGCAGCGTCAGTAGACTAGCCCTATCCTACAATGAGCAGTTCTTC.

V is TRBV5-1 and J is TRBJ2-2; the D gene could be TRBD1 or TRBD2 (5 bases each). The CDR3 runs to 14 residues. The germline V gene encodes CDR1 SGHRS and CDR2 YFSETQ. Trimming took off 1 base at V and 4 bases at J, with 8 bases between the two ends. CDR3 nucleotide sequence: TGCGCCAGCAGCTTGCCGGGGCTCACCGGGGAGCTGTTTTTT. This encodes CASSLPGLTGELFF.

The rearrangement joins TRBV15 to TRBJ1-2, with a weak D call TRBD1 (6 bases). The CDR3 totals 13 residues. Germline-derived CDR1 and CDR2 are LNHNV and YYDKDF (reference sequence). V was clipped by 1 base and J by 4 bases, with 7 bases between them. CDR3 coding DNA: TGTGCCACCAGCAGAGGGACAGTCTATGGCTACACCTTC. Its protein product is CATSRGTVYGYTF.

This clonotype was counted between two and nine times. Here the CDR3 DNA reads TGTGCCAGCAGCGCTGGTTCTAGCATCAATGAGCAGTTCTTC. Amino acids: CASSAGSSINEQFF. The chain couples TRBV2 to TRBJ2-1; D is perhaps TRBD2 (5 bases). CDR3 length: 14 residues. Germline V gene data show CDR1 as SNHLY and CDR2 as FYNNEI. Between the trimmed V and J ends, which lost 6 bases and 6 bases, there was a span of 15 bases.

A few counts support this clonotype. The rearrangement links TRBV7-3 to TRBJ1-1; a weak D match, TRBD1 (5 bases). This CDR3 spans 14 amino acids. Looked up from germline, CDR1 is SGHTA and CDR2 is FQGTGA. The V gene lost 2 bases and the J gene lost 1 base, with 8 bases spanning the gap. As DNA, the CDR3 is TGTGCCAGCAGCTTATCAGGGCGGAACACTGAAGCTTTCTTT. As protein: CASSLSGRNTEAFF.